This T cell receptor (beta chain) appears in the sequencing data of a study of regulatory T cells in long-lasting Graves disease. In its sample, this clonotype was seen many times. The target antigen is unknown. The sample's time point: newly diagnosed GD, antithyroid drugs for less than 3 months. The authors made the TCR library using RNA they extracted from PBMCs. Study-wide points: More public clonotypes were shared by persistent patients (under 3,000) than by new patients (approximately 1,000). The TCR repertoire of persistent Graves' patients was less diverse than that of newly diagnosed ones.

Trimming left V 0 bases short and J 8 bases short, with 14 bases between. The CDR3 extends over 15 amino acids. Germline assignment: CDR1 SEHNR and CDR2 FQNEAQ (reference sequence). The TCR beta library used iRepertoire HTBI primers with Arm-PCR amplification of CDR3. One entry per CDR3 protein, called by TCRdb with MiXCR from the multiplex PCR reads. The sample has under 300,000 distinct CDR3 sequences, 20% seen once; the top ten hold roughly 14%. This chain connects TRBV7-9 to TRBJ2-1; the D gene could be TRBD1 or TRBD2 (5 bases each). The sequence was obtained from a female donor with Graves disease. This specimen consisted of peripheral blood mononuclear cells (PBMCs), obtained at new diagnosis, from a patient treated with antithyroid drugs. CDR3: CASSLAFRGLDEQFF. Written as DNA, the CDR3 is TGTGCCAGCAGCTTAGCGTTCCGGGGCTTGGATGAGCAGTTCTTC.